The TCR beta chain under discussion was sequenced for a study of blood T cell repertoires in COVID-19. Study background: The cDNA or gDNA used as material had been derived from T cells, B-cell-depleted T cells, or PBMCs.

This clone was found a few times. In the study's own analysis: The assay estimated nucleated cells by amplifying reference gene primers. Clones were read by immunoSEQ multiplex PCR, and TCRdb kept only the in-frame ones, dropping some. The V and J calls and clone size come from that table; D and trimming were worked out from the DNA. The top ten clones hold 6.9% of a sample with 200,000 or so clones, approximately 84% of them seen once. This CDR3 is built from 15 residues. From germline, CDR1 is MNHEY and CDR2 SVGAGI. V dropped 5 bases and J dropped 2; count of bases not matched to a gene: 4. Sequenced: peripheral blood. The chain has TRBV6-5 and TRBJ1-5; 9 bases agree with TRBD1. The source of this sequence is a human donor with acute or convalescent COVID-19. The donor label of this sample is uncertain. CDR3 DNA: TGTGCCAGCAGTAGGACAGGGGTCCGCAATCAGCCCCAGCATTTT. Protein sequence: CASSRTGVRNQPQHF.